A single sample gave rise to the 32 T cell receptor beta chains below, sequenced in a study of tumor-infiltrating lymphocytes in localized non-small cell lung cancer. The data were produced by immunoSEQ multiplex PCR, yet TCRdb's version contains in-frame clones alone and is incomplete. Of about 13,000 clones in the sample, more than 65% are singletons; the top ten hold about an eighth. The sequencing input was lung tumor tissue. Receptor source: a human donor with non-small cell lung cancer.

V gene TRBV6-5 combines with J gene TRBJ1-1; D ambiguous. The CDR3 has 14 amino acids. From germline, CDR1 is MNHEY and CDR2 SVGAGI. Deletions cut 0 bases from V and 1 base from J, with 6 bases between. The DNA of the CDR3 is TGTGCCAGCAGTTACTCGAAGGGGAACACTGAAGCTTTCTTT. Translation gives CASSYSKGNTEAFF.

This chain connects TRBV30 to TRBJ1-4; 9 positions match TRBD1. Germline V CDR1 and CDR2: GTSNPN, SVGIG (reference sequence). The CDR3 is 13 residues long. V was pared by 4 bases and J by 4 bases, with 1 base of the junction left unmatched. The CDR3 DNA is TGTGCCTGGACGGGACAGGGTAATGAAAAACTGTTTTTT. The encoded protein is CAWTGQGNEKLFF. The entire variable domain, with the rest obtained from reference TRBV30 and TRBJ1-4, is as follows: SQTIHQWPATLVQPVGSPLSLECTVEGTSNPNLYWYRQAAGRGLQLLFYSVGIGQISSEVPQNLSASRPQDRQFILSSKKLLLSDSGFYLCAWTGQGNEKLFFGSGTQLSVL.

The chain joins TRBV18 to TRBJ1-6; TRBD1 matches 7 bases. V trimming: 4 bases; J trimming: 3 bases; junction bases outside the gene matches: 0. The V gene's germline CDR1 is KGHSH and CDR2 LQKENI. The CDR3 contains 14 residues. The CDR3 region is CASSRDSYNSPLHF. The CDR3 DNA reads TGTGCCAGCTCACGGGACAGCTATAATTCACCCCTCCACTTT.

Regarding this clone: At one end the junction does not follow the germline gene, possibly because of a read error. The CDR3 nucleotides read TGTGCCAGCAGCGAAGGGTCCGGGATCCTAACCTACGAGCAGTACTTC. This sequence encodes CASSEGSGILTYEQYF. The V gene is TRBV2, the J gene TRBJ2-7; maybe TRBD2 (5 bases). The germline V gene encodes CDR1 SNHLY and CDR2 FYNNEI. The CDR3 loop spans 16 amino acids.

This clone was counted between two and nine times. The V and J genes are TRBV7-2 and TRBJ1-4, with TRBD1 as a possible D gene (6 bases). The CDR3 spans 16 residues. Trimming took off 5 bases at V and 0 bases at J, with 13 bases between the two ends. Germline CDR1 reads SGHTA; CDR2 reads FQGNSA. CDR3 region: CASSLRQAATNEKLFF. CDR3 in DNA: TGTGCCAGCAGCCTGAGACAGGCCGCAACTAATGAAAAACTGTTTTTT.

The chain combines TRBV5-3 with TRBJ1-1; D unresolved. TRBV5-3 is noted as an ORF with a role that remains uncertain. CDR3 size: 15 residues. The V gene lost 0 bases and the J gene lost 0 bases, with 9 bases spanning the gap. DNA of the CDR3: TGTGCCAGAAGCTTGGCGGGCAGCATGAACACTGAAGCTTTCTTT. This translates into CARSLAGSMNTEAFF.

The chain couples TRBV7-8 to TRBJ2-7; D perhaps matches TRBD1 (5 bases). V gave up 3 bases and J gave up 0 bases, with 9 bases separating them. The CDR3 covers 14 residues. Germline values: CDR1 SGHVS, CDR2 FQNEAQ. The CDR3 DNA reads TGTGCCAGCAGCTTTAGGGGTGGCTCCTACGAGCAGTACTTC. This encodes CASSFRGGSYEQYF.

The chain employs TRBV7-2 and TRBJ2-1, with D perhaps TRBD1 or TRBD2 (5 bases each). CDR3 length: 14 amino acids. Germline V gene sequence: CDR1 SGHTA, CDR2 FQGNSA. Trimming shortened V by 4 bases and J by 6 bases, and 13 bases separated the two germline ends. CDR3 region: CASSSWGFANEQFF. The DNA of the CDR3 is TGTGCCAGCAGCTCGTGGGGGTTCGCCAATGAGCAGTTCTTC.

This clone was counted a single time. The V call is TRBV2, the J call TRBJ2-4; D gene uncertain. Germline V gene sequence: CDR1 SNHLY, CDR2 FYNNEI. CDR3 length: 17 residues. V lost 7 bases, J lost 0 bases, and 19 bases lay in between. CDR3 residues: CASNPLRATLAKNIQYF. CDR3 nucleotides: TGTGCCAGCAACCCCCTCCGGGCCACCCTAGCCAAAAACATTCAGTACTTC. Supplemented by reference TRBV2 and TRBJ2-4, the full variable domain reads EPEVTQTPSHQVTQMGQEVILRCVPISNHLYFYWYRQILGQKVEFLVSFYNNEISEKSEIFDDQFSVERPDGSNFTLKIRSTKLEDSAMYFCASNPLRATLAKNIQYFGAGTRLSVL.

V is TRBV5-1 and J is TRBJ2-3; D uncertain. This CDR3 contains 16 residues. Germline values: CDR1 SGHRS, CDR2 YFSETQ. Trimming cost V 4 bases and J 0 bases, with 15 bases left between them. CDR3 sequence reads: CASSLERTASTDTQYF. The CDR3 coding sequence is TGCGCCAGCAGCCTAGAGAGGACCGCTAGCACAGATACGCAGTATTTT.

The V and J genes are TRBV7-2 and TRBJ2-7, with 7 nucleotides matching TRBD2. This CDR3 is built from 15 residues. The V segment lost 8 bases and the J segment 4 bases; nucleotides outside the gene matches: 14. Germline values: CDR1 SGHTA, CDR2 FQGNSA. CDR3 residues: CASRQSGLGGYEQYF. CDR3 coding DNA: TGTGCCAGCCGCCAATCTGGACTGGGAGGGTACGAGCAGTACTTC.

V and J are TRBV27 and TRBJ2-7, with a possible D match to TRBD1 (5 bases). This CDR3 contains 13 residues. Germline V gene data show CDR1 as MNHEY and CDR2 as SMNVEV (reference sequence). The V and J ends lost 3 bases and 4 bases respectively, with 10 bases between them. CDR3 nucleotide sequence: TGTGCCAGCAGTTTGACAGCACGTTACGAGCAGTACTTC. This gives the protein CASSLTARYEQYF.

The gene calls are TRBV5-6 and TRBJ2-7; D gene uncertain. Germline values: CDR1 SGHDT, CDR2 YYEEEE. Deletions cut 4 bases from V and 0 bases from J, with 5 bases between. The CDR3 runs to 12 residues. The CDR3 spells CASSQSSYEQYF. In DNA, the CDR3 is TGTGCCAGCAGCCAGAGCTCCTACGAGCAGTACTTC.

This clone was seen only once. The rearrangement joins TRBV30 to TRBJ2-6, with TRBD1 matching over 10 bases. This CDR3 region has 18 residues. Trimming at V came to 2 bases and at J to 3 bases, leaving 10 bases not matched to a gene. Per germline, CDR1 GTSNPN and CDR2 SVGIG (reference sequence). CDR3 loop: CAWSPPPGTGVGANVLTF. CDR3 sequence (DNA): TGTGCCTGGAGTCCACCTCCCGGGACAGGGGTTGGGGCCAACGTCCTGACTTTC.

The V and J genes are TRBV6-5 and TRBJ2-1; TRBD2 aligns across 15 bases. Germline CDR1 reads MNHEY; CDR2 reads SVGAGI. V was pared by 7 bases and J by 9 bases, with 7 bases of the junction left unmatched. This CDR3 contains 15 residues. The CDR3 DNA is TGTGCCAGCACCCAAAGGACTAGCGGGGGGGCTGAGCAGTTCTTC. This translates into CASTQRTSGGAEQFF.

The chain uses TRBV7-9 and TRBJ1-2; D gene uncertain. The CDR3 runs 11 residues. From germline, CDR1 is SEHNR and CDR2 FQNEAQ (reference sequence). The CDR3 DNA is TGTGCTTACAGCACGGACGGTGGCTACACCTTC. This sequence encodes CAYSTDGGYTF.

Within the sample, this clone is large (0.1 to 1%). This chain uses TRBV2 with TRBJ1-4; D unresolved. V lost 4 bases and J 8 bases, leaving 14 bases between the germline ends. Germline V gene data show CDR1 as SNHLY and CDR2 as FYNNEI. This CDR3 has 14 residues. CDR3 sequence: CASSGVQSGEKLFF. The DNA of the CDR3 is TGTGCCAGCAGTGGGGTTCAGTCGGGCGAAAAACTGTTTTTT.

This chain uses TRBV7-9 with TRBJ1-3, with 9 bases identical to TRBD1. The germline CDR1 and CDR2 sequences are SEHNR and FQNEAQ (reference sequence). CDR3 size: 14 residues. Trimming removed 5 bases from V and 8 bases from J; junction bases left unmatched: 7. CDR3 bases: TGTGCCAGCAGCGGCAGGGACAGGGTGCACACCATATATTTT. Translating it yields CASSGRDRVHTIYF.

This rearrangement joins TRBV27 to TRBJ1-1; 7 bases map to TRBD1. The germline gives CDR1 MNHEY, CDR2 SMNVEV (reference sequence). CDR3 length: 14 amino acids. Germline trimming cut 8 bases from V and 5 bases from J; bases unmatched to any gene: 11. The CDR3 sequence: CASRRGGDGTEAFF. In nucleotides, the CDR3 is TGTGCCAGCCGGCGAGGGGGCGATGGAACTGAAGCTTTCTTT.

This sequence joins TRBV5-4 and TRBJ2-3; 8 bases line up with TRBD1. V dropped 4 bases and J dropped 4; count of bases not matched to a gene: 11. CDR1 is SGHNT and CDR2 is YYREEE in the germline V gene (reference sequence). The CDR3 has 16 amino acids. CDR3: CASSRPGQGVADTQYF. The CDR3 DNA follows: TGTGCCAGCAGCCGACCCGGACAGGGAGTGGCAGATACGCAGTATTTT.

This chain links TRBV18 with TRBJ2-1, with 10 bases lining up with TRBD1. The CDR3 covers 15 residues. J gave up 4 bases and V 4 bases, and 4 bases lay outside the gene matches. Germline V gene sequence: CDR1 KGHSH, CDR2 LQKENI. CDR3 loop: CASSRSGQGYNEQFF. In nucleotides, the CDR3 is TGTGCCAGCTCACGATCGGGACAGGGGTACAATGAGCAGTTCTTC. Together with reference TRBV18 and TRBJ2-1, the CDR3 gives the full variable domain: NAGVMQNPRHLVRRRGQEARLRCSPMKGHSHVYWYRQLPEEGLKFMVYLQKENIIDESGMPKERFSAEFPKEGPSILRIQQVVRGDSAAYFCASSRSGQGYNEQFFGPGTRLTVL.

CDR3 protein: CAISRKESYNEQFF. In DNA form, the CDR3 reads TGTGCCATCAGCCGCAAGGAGTCCTACAATGAGCAGTTCTTC. The rearrangement joins TRBV10-3 to TRBJ2-1; D not certain. The CDR3 sequence is 14 residues long. CDR1 is ENHRY and CDR2 is SYGVKD in the germline V gene. Between the trimmed V and J ends, which lost 6 bases and 1 base, there was a span of 10 bases.

The CDR3 sequence is CASSVGTGDAEAFF. DNA for the CDR3: TGTGCCAGCAGCGTAGGGACAGGGGACGCTGAAGCTTTCTTT. V is TRBV9 and J is TRBJ1-1; TRBD1 agrees at 9 bases. After removal of 0 bases from V and 6 bases from J, the junction contained 3 bases not matched to a gene. This CDR3 is 14 amino acids long. Germline V lookup: CDR1 SGDLS, CDR2 YYNGEE.

V usage is TRBV7-9 and J usage is TRBJ1-4; a possible D gene is TRBD1 (5 bases). The CDR3 is 15 residues long. V was clipped by 5 bases and J by 5 bases, with 15 bases between them. Germline CDR1 is SEHNR and CDR2 is FQNEAQ (reference sequence). This CDR3 reads CASSVTDSPNEKLFF. The CDR3 DNA sequence: TGTGCCAGCAGCGTTACCGACAGCCCAAATGAAAAACTGTTTTTT.

This clone was counted between two and nine times. The chain uses TRBV14 and TRBJ1-3, with a weak D call TRBD1 (5 bases). The V gene's germline CDR1 is SGHDN and CDR2 FVKESK. This CDR3 spans 13 amino acids. V dropped 3 bases and J dropped 9 bases, with 12 bases sitting between them. The CDR3 nucleotides read TGTGCCAGCAGCCATGCCGGGGGGAGCACCATATATTTT. The encoded protein is CASSHAGGSTIYF. Drawing the rest from reference TRBV14 and TRBJ1-3, the complete variable domain is EAGVTQFPSHSVIEKGQTVTLRCDPISGHDNLYWYRRVMGKEIKFLLHFVKESKQDESGMPNNRFLAERTGGTYSTLKVQPAELEDSGVYFCASSHAGGSTIYFGEGSWLTVV.

The chain uses TRBV4-1 and TRBJ2-2, with a possible D match to TRBD1 (6 bases). Trimming left V 4 bases short and J 3 bases short, with 12 bases between. CDR3 size: 15 residues. Germline V gene lookup returns CDR1 MGHRA and CDR2 YSYEKL. The CDR3 DNA reads TGCGCCAGCAGCCGACCGGACAGATACACCGGGGAGCTGTTTTTT. Protein product: CASSRPDRYTGELFF.

The chain uses TRBV19 and TRBJ2-2, with 7 bases lining up with TRBD1. The CDR3 spans 15 residues. The junction had 8 bases not matched to a gene; V was cut back by 9 bases and J by 1 base. Germline assignment: CDR1 LNHDA and CDR2 SQIVND (reference sequence). The CDR3 DNA sequence: TGTGCCAGCAGAACAGGGGCTGTGAACACCGGGGAGCTGTTTTTT. Translation gives CASRTGAVNTGELFF.

The genes are TRBV15 and TRBJ2-1; 12 nucleotides match TRBD2. Trimming cost V 4 bases and J 7 bases; bases outside gene matches: 5. Germline values: CDR1 LNHNV, CDR2 YYDKDF (reference sequence). The CDR3 consists of 15 residues. CDR3 sequence: CATSTSSGGANEQFF. DNA for the CDR3: TGTGCCACCAGCACCTCTAGCGGGGGGGCGAATGAGCAGTTCTTC.

The V gene is TRBV10-3, the J gene TRBJ2-7; 8 bases fit TRBD1. The CDR3 sequence is 16 residues long. Trimming cost V 0 bases and J 2 bases; bases outside gene matches: 6. Germline V gene data show CDR1 as ENHRY and CDR2 as SYGVKD. The CDR3 loop is CAISESHRGITYEQYF. The CDR3 bases are TGTGCCATCAGTGAGTCCCACAGGGGGATTACCTACGAGCAGTACTTC.

V and J are TRBV10-2 and TRBJ1-2; a possible D gene is TRBD1 (5 bases). V was shortened by 5 bases and J by 0 bases, with 10 bases between the two germline ends. The CDR3 has 14 amino acids. Germline CDR1 and CDR2: WSHSY and SAAADI. The CDR3 DNA sequence: TGCGCCAGCAGTCCCGGGACGTCTAACTATGGCTACACCTTC. This codes for CASSPGTSNYGYTF.

The chain carries TRBV5-1 and TRBJ2-3; TRBD1 matches at 8 bases. Losses at the gene ends were 3 bases for V and 0 bases for J; bases not matched to a gene: 3. The CDR3 runs to 15 residues. Looked up from germline, CDR1 is SGHRS and CDR2 is YFSETQ. The CDR3 coding sequence is TGCGCCAGCAGCTGGACAGGGTCTAGCACAGATACGCAGTATTTT. Its translation is CASSWTGSSTDTQYF.

The chain recombines TRBV2 with TRBJ1-2, with D tentatively TRBD1 (5 bases). This CDR3 contains 14 residues. Germline V gene lookup returns CDR1 SNHLY and CDR2 FYNNEI. The V and J ends lost 7 bases and 4 bases respectively, with 16 bases between them. The CDR3, as DNA: TGTGCCAGCATAGGCGCGGGGGGGGTCTATGGCTACACCTTC. Its protein is CASIGAGGVYGYTF.